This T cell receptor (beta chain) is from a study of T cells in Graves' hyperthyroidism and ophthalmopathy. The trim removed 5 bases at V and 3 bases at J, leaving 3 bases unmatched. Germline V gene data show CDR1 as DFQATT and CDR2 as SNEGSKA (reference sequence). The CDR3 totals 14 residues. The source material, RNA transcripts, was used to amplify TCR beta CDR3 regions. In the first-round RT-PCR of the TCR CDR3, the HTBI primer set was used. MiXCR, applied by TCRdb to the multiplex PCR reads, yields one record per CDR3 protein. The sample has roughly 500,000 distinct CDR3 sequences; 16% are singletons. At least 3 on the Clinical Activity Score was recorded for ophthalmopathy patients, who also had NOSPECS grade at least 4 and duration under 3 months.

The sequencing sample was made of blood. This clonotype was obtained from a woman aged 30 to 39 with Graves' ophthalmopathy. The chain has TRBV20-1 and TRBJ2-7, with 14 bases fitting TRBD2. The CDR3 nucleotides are TGCAGTGCTGGGGGGACTAGCGGGAGCTACGAGCAGTACTTC. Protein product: CSAGGTSGSYEQYF.